The rows below give T cell receptor beta chains drawn from one sample of a study of OX40 agonist ivuxolimab in advanced cancers. Sequencing was performed with immunoSEQ multiplex PCR; in TCRdb, only in-frame clones are kept and a portion is missing. The repertoire holds roughly 64,000 clones, with 84% as singletons. This specimen consisted of CD4+ or CD8+ T cells sorted from blood, obtained in a trial of the OX40 agonist ivuxolimab. The receptors stem from an adult with an advanced solid tumor such as melanoma, head and neck, liver or kidney cancer. The conserved cysteine and the conserved F or W are not part of the CDR3 here. Each record gives: clone size, V gene, J gene, CDR3 protein. The listing skips clone size in some rows; elsewhere it reads once, few, many or a size class.

NA	TRBV18	TRBJ2-7	ASSPSVNPYEQY
NA	TRBV11-2	TRBJ2-7	ASSLSESSYEQY
NA	TRBV5-6	TRBJ1-1	ASSLVGGMNTEAF
NA	TRBV2	TRBJ1-1	ASAGGTEAF
NA	TRBV19	TRBJ2-2	ASSIGTSHSGELF
NA	TRBV28	TRBJ1-4	ASSLVGGGNEKLF
NA	TRBV5-1	TRBJ2-5	ASSHGTGEETQY
NA	TRBV7-2	TRBJ2-5	ASSLINGETQY
once	TRBV2	TRBJ2-7	ASSALGVRGSEQY
once	TRBV5-6	TRBJ2-2	ASSLAVEGPGELF
medium-sized	TRBV6-1	TRBJ1-2	ASRTQANYGYT
NA	TRBV4-3	TRBJ2-3	ASSQTSGSTDTQY
large	TRBV5-6	TRBJ1-5	ASSLQPYSNQPQH
few	TRBV2	TRBJ1-5	ASSLTGRVNQPQH
NA	TRBV5-1	TRBJ2-7	ASSNGPRGSSRIYEQY
NA	TRBV10-3	TRBJ2-5	AISEPGGQGTETQY
NA	TRBV7-2	TRBJ2-4	ASSLLLGTSGRADIQY
NA	TRBV2	TRBJ1-5	ASQTGSGNQPQH
NA	TRBV21-1	TRBJ1-1	ASSKGCRLNTEAF
NA	TRBV5-1	TRBJ2-7	ASSDGSSYEQY
NA	TRBV9	TRBJ1-1	ASSVGGWNTEAF
NA	TRBV4-3	TRBJ2-1	ASSQDYLGGLGSYNEQF